This TCR beta chain was captured by sequencing in a study of shared clonotypes between healthy human individuals. Data came from immunoSEQ multiplex PCR; TCRdb stores just in-frame clones and leaves some out. Of more than 2,000,000 clones detected, about 92% appear once; the ten largest clones hold over 0.12%. Sequenced sample: naive CD4+ T cells sorted from blood. Subset of the sample: CD45RA+ positively selected. The sequence came from a man between 18 and 35 years old in good health.

In DNA, the CDR3 is TGTGCCCCAGAAGCGGGGGAGTCCTACAATGAGCAGTTCTTC. Amino acids: CAPEAGESYNEQFF. V usage is TRBV7-9 and J usage is TRBJ2-1, with 8 bases fitting TRBD2. Germline assignment: CDR1 SEHNR and CDR2 FQNEAQ (reference sequence). The J segment lost 1 base and the V segment lost 11 bases, leaving 7 bases of the junction unmatched. This CDR3 spans 14 amino acids.